This entry lists 13 T cell receptor beta chains sequenced from one sample in a study of T-cell reconstitution after alpha-beta-depleted transplantation in children. Preparation of the TCRbeta library involved a method that used unique molecular identifiers. TCRdb analysed the PCR reads with MiXCR anew, one entry per CDR3 protein. The sample records roughly 670,000 distinct CDR3 sequences, under 15% being singletons. This sample comprised PBMCs, obtained before TCRalphabeta/CD19-depleted stem cell transplant. The receptors were gathered from a girl aged 2-9 years with congenital amegakaryocytic thrombocytopenia, due to receive a stem cell transplant.

J is TRBJ2-5 and V is TRBV5-1, with 10 bases aligning to TRBD1. The CDR3 spans 15 residues. Germline V gene lookup returns CDR1 SGHRS and CDR2 YFSETQ. The V and J ends lost 4 bases and 7 bases, in that order; junction bases with no gene match: 10. CDR3 amino acids: CASSTGQGFFGTQYF. The CDR3 DNA is TGCGCCAGCAGCACGGGACAGGGGTTTTTTGGGACCCAGTACTTC.

This clonotype was observed many times. This chain joins TRBV10-3 and TRBJ2-4, with no clear D. Germline assignment: CDR1 ENHRY and CDR2 SYGVKD. Trimming took 4 bases from V and 2 from J, leaving 15 bases between them. The CDR3 has 16 amino acids. The CDR3 loop reads CAISVGPASSKNIQYF. Here the CDR3 DNA reads TGTGCCATCAGTGTCGGCCCGGCTTCGTCCAAAAACATTCAGTACTTC.

This clonotype was recorded at least ten times. The chain joins TRBV6-5 to TRBJ2-2, with D possibly being TRBD2 (5 bases). This CDR3 has 13 amino acids. From germline, CDR1 is MNHEY and CDR2 SVGAGI. V dropped 3 bases and J dropped 6 bases, with 8 bases sitting between them. CDR3: CASSYEGSGELFF. Written as DNA, the CDR3 is TGTGCCAGCAGTTATGAGGGCTCCGGGGAGCTGTTTTTT.

The J gene is TRBJ2-1, the V gene TRBV20-1; D might be TRBD2 (5 bases). The CDR3 loop spans 14 amino acids. CDR1 and CDR2 (germline): DFQATT, SNEGSKA (reference sequence). The germline V and J ends were trimmed by 6 bases and 9 bases, with 21 bases remaining between them. This CDR3 is CSAPVDSSNGEQFF. The CDR3 DNA reads TGCAGTGCCCCCGTGGACTCGTCGAACGGTGAGCAGTTCTTC.

This clonotype was recorded at least ten times. The V and J genes are TRBV28 and TRBJ2-1; 10 bases fit TRBD2. J lost 7 bases, V lost 9 bases, and 6 bases had no gene match. The CDR3 extends over 13 amino acids. The V gene's germline CDR1 is MDHEN and CDR2 SYDVKM. CDR3 nucleotides: TGTGCCAGTCATAGCGGGAGGCTGAATGAGCAGTTCTTC. Translated: CASHSGRLNEQFF.

This clonotype was observed at least ten times. V gene TRBV5-1 combines with J gene TRBJ2-3; D is possibly TRBD2 (5 bases). This CDR3 region has 16 residues. Germline V gene data show CDR1 as SGHRS and CDR2 as YFSETQ. V shed 1 base and J shed 4 bases, with 16 bases lying between them. CDR3: CASSLSKRRSPDTQYF. CDR3 sequence (DNA): TGCGCCAGCAGCTTGTCGAAGCGGAGAAGTCCAGATACGCAGTATTTT.

A word on this clonotype: A read error is possible here, since a much larger clone lies one base away. The genes are TRBV20-1 and TRBJ2-7; D could derive from TRBD1 or TRBD2 (5 bases each). The CDR3 is 11 residues long. Germline V gives CDR1 DFQATT, CDR2 SNEGSKA (reference sequence). CDR3 DNA sequence: TGCAGTGCTAAGGCAGTGGGGGAGCGGTACTTC. Translation: CSAKAVGERYF.

A few counts support this clonotype. The chain joins TRBV27 to TRBJ2-7; no clear D. Germline V CDR1 and CDR2: MNHEY, SMNVEV (reference sequence). CDR3 length equals 10 residues. With 9 bases removed from V and 6 bases from J, the gap between germline ends came to 9 bases. CDR3 coding DNA: TGTGCCAGAAGGGTCCGCGAGCAGTACTTC. Translation gives CARRVREQYF.

The V gene is TRBV3-1, the J gene TRBJ2-7, with 7 bases identical to TRBD2. Per germline, CDR1 LGHDT and CDR2 YNNKEL (reference sequence). This CDR3 contains 16 residues. J was trimmed by 2 bases and V by 1 base; bases with no gene match: 8. This CDR3 is CASSQGPSGKTYEQYF. CDR3 in DNA: TGTGCCAGCAGCCAAGGCCCCAGCGGGAAGACCTACGAGCAGTACTTC.

At least ten counts were recorded for this clonotype. CDR3 bases: TGTGCCAGCAGTCCAAGCCCAATAGTCAATGAGCAGTTCTTC. Its translation is CASSPSPIVNEQFF. This chain connects TRBV27 to TRBJ2-1, with D uncertain. V lost 5 bases, J lost 6 bases, and 14 bases lay in between. The CDR3 covers 14 residues. Germline V gene data show CDR1 as MNHEY and CDR2 as SMNVEV (reference sequence).

This clonotype was seen a few times. The V call is TRBV12-3 or TRBV12-4, the J call TRBJ2-2; weak D call: TRBD1 (5 bases). The CDR3 totals 13 residues. V gave up 6 bases and J gave up 7 bases, with 12 bases separating them. Here the CDR3 reads CASSPQGFGELFF. The DNA of the CDR3 is TGTGCCAGCAGCCCGCAGGGTTTCGGGGAGCTGTTTTTT.

This rearrangement joins TRBV30 to TRBJ2-3; TRBD2 agrees at 7 bases. Losses at the gene ends were 2 bases for V and 0 bases for J; bases not matched to a gene: 8. The CDR3 covers 16 residues. CDR1 is GTSNPN, CDR2 SVGIG, per germline (reference sequence). CDR3 nucleotides: TGTGCCTGGAGTTTTCCGCTTAGCGGGAGCACAGATACGCAGTATTTT. This translates into CAWSFPLSGSTDTQYF. Combining the CDR3 with reference TRBV30 and TRBJ2-3 gives the whole variable domain SQTIHQWPATLVQPVGSPLSLECTVEGTSNPNLYWYRQAAGRGLQLLFYSVGIGQISSEVPQNLSASRPQDRQFILSSKKLLLSDSGFYLCAWSFPLSGSTDTQYFGPGTRLTVL.

This clonotype occurred a few times. This CDR3 is CASAQGAYGYTF. The DNA for the CDR3 is TGTGCCAGCGCTCAGGGAGCCTATGGCTACACCTTC. The V gene is TRBV7-9, the J gene TRBJ1-2, with a weak D call TRBD1 (5 bases). Germline V gene lookup returns CDR1 SEHNR and CDR2 FQNEAQ (reference sequence). The CDR3 is 12 amino acids. The V and J ends lost 8 bases and 4 bases respectively, with 11 bases between them.